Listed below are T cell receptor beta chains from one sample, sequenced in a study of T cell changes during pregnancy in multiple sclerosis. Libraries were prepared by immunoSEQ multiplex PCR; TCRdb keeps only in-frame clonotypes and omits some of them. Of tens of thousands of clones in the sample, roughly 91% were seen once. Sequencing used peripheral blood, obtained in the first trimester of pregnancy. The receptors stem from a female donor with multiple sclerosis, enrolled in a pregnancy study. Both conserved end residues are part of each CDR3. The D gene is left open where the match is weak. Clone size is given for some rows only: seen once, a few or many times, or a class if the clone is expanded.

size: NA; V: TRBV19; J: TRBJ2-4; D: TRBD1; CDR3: CASSPSGTGGYGSAKNIQYF; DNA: TGTGCCAGTTCACCTTCCGGGACAGGGGGATATGGGTCTGCCAAAAACATTCAGTACTTC
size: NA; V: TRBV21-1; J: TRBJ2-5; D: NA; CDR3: CASSKGQLGETQYF; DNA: TGTGCCAGCAGCAAAGGACAGTTGGGGGAGACCCAGTACTTC
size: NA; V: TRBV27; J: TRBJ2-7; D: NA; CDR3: CASSPTTAYEQYF; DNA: TGTGCCAGCAGCCCCACAACCGCCTACGAGCAGTACTTC
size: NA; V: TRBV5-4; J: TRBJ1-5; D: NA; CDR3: CASSRIPGQPQHF; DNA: TGTGCCAGCAGCCGAATACCAGGTCAGCCCCAGCATTTT
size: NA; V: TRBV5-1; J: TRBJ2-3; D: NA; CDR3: CASSLNRELLTDTQYF; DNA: TGCGCCAGCAGCTTGAACCGGGAACTTCTCACAGATACGCAGTATTTT
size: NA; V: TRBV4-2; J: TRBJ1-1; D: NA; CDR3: CASSTQDFEAFF; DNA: TGTGCCAGCAGCACTCAGGATTTTGAAGCTTTCTTT
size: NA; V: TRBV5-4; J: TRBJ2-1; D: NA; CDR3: CASRGDGQGGHEQFF; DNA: TGTGCCAGCAGGGGCGATGGGCAGGGGGGCCATGAGCAGTTCTTC
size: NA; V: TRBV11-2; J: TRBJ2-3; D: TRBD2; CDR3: CASSLDGRGVSDTQYF; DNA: TGTGCCAGCAGCTTAGATGGGCGGGGGGTTTCAGATACGCAGTATTTT
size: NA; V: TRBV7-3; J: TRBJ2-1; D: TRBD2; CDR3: CASSSSGRGAEQFF; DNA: TGTGCCAGCAGCTCTAGCGGGAGGGGGGCTGAGCAGTTCTTC
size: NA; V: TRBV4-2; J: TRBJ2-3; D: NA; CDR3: CASSPLEGGSRTDTQYF; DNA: TGTGCCAGCAGCCCCCTCGAGGGGGGGTCCCGCACAGATACGCAGTATTTT
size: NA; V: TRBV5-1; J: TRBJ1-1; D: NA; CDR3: CASSLAGGTTEAFF; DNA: TGCGCCAGCAGCTTGGCGGGAGGAACGACTGAAGCTTTCTTT
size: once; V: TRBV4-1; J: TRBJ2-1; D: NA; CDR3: CASSLLLSAYNEQFF; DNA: TGCGCCAGCAGCCTTCTGCTTAGCGCTTACAATGAGCAGTTCTTC
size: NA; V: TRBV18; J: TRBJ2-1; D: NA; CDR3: CASSAAALNDEQFF; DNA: TGTGCCAGCTCAGCTGCTGCGCTCAACGATGAGCAGTTCTTC
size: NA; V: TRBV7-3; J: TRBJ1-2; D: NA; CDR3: CASSSPGYGYTF; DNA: TGTGCCAGCAGCTCGCCGGGCTATGGCTACACCTTC
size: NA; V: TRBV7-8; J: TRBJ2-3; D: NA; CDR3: CASSPLAEAQYF; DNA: TGTGCCAGCAGCCCCCTCGCCGAGGCGCAGTATTTT
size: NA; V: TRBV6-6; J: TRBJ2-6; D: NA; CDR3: CASRRDGANVLTF; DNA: TGTGCCAGCAGGAGGGATGGGGCCAACGTCCTGACTTTC
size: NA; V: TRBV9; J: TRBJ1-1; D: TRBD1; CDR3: CASSPRQGQPEAFF; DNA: TGTGCCAGCAGCCCGCGACAGGGACAGCCTGAAGCTTTCTTT
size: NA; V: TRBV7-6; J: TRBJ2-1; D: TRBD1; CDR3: CASSLGGGPRVGEQFF; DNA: TGTGCCAGCAGCTTAGGAGGGGGCCCCAGGGTCGGTGAGCAGTTCTTC
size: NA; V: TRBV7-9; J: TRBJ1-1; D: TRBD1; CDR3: CASSLDRAEAFF; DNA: TGTGCCAGCAGCCTGGACAGGGCTGAAGCTTTCTTT
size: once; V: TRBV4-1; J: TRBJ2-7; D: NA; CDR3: CASSLTDRTIYEQYF; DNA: TGCGCCAGCAGCCTAACCGATCGGACTATCTACGAGCAGTACTTC
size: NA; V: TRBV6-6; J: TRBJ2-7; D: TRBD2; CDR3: CASSYSPSGPYEQYF; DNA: TGTGCCAGCAGTTACTCTCCTAGCGGACCCTACGAGCAGTACTTC
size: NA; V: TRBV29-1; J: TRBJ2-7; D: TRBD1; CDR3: CSVGGQGPYEQYF; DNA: TGCAGCGTGGGGGGACAGGGGCCCTACGAGCAGTACTTC
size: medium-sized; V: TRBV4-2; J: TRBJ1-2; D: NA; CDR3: CASSQDQARQPYGYTF; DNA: TGTGCCAGCAGCCAAGATCAGGCCAGGCAGCCCTATGGCTACACCTTC
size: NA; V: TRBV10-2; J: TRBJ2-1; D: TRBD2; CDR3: CASTVSSKIGLAGGTRTIYNEQFF; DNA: TGCGCCAGCACTGTCTCTTCGAAGATCGGACTAGCGGGGGGAACCCGAACGATTTACAATGAGCAGTTCTTC
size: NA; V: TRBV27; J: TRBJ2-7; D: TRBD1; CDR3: CASSRRDSSYEQYF; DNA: TGTGCCAGCAGCCGCCGGGACAGCTCCTACGAGCAGTACTTC
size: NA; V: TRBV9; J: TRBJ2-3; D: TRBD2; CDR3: CASSVGLAGRKRTSTDTQYF; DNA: TGTGCCAGCAGCGTCGGTCTAGCGGGGAGGAAACGTACTAGCACAGATACGCAGTATTTT
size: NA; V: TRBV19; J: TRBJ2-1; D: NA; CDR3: CASSIGVGAYNEQFF; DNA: TGTGCCAGTAGTATAGGGGTGGGGGCTTACAATGAGCAGTTCTTC
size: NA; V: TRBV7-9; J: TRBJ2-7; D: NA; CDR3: CATQEGYEQYF; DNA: TGTGCCACCCAGGAGGGCTACGAGCAGTACTTC
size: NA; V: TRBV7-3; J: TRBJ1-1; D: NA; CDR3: CASSLGMGGNTEAFF; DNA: TGTGCCAGCAGCTTAGGGATGGGAGGGAACACTGAAGCTTTCTTT
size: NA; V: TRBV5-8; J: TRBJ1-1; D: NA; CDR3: CASNIEGGSTEAFF; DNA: TGTGCCAGCAACATTGAAGGAGGGTCCACTGAAGCTTTCTTT
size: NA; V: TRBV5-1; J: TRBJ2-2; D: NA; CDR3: CASGRQVGTGELFF; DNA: TGCGCCAGCGGTAGGCAGGTGGGCACCGGGGAGCTGTTTTTT
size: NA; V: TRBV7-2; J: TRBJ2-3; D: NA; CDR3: CASSLGTYTDTQYF; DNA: TGTGCCAGCAGCTTAGGAACTTACACAGATACGCAGTATTTT
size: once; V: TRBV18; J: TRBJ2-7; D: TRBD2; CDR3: CASSPPSGSFWEQYF; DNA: TGTGCCAGCTCACCCCCCAGCGGGAGTTTCTGGGAGCAGTACTTC
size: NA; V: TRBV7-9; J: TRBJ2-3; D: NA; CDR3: CASSLWAGHTDTQYF; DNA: TGTGCCAGCAGCTTATGGGCGGGGCACACAGATACGCAGTATTTT
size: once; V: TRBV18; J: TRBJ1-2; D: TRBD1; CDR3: CASSPLGQAYGYTF; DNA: TGTGCCAGCTCACCGCTCGGACAGGCCTATGGCTACACCTTC
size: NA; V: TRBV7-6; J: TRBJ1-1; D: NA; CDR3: CASSLDSQGGSTEAFF; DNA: TGTGCCAGCAGCTTAGATTCACAGGGCGGGAGCACTGAAGCTTTCTTT
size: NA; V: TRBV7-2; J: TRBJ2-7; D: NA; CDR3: CASSLTAKIQYEQYF; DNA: TGTGCCAGCAGCTTGACAGCTAAGATCCAATACGAGCAGTACTTC
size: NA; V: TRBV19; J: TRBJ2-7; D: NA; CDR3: CASSFLGESSYEQYF; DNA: TGTGCCAGTAGTTTCCTAGGCGAAAGCTCCTACGAGCAGTACTTC
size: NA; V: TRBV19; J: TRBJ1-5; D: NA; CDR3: CASSRAPGSVNQPQHF; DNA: TGTGCCAGTAGTAGGGCCCCGGGATCGGTCAATCAGCCCCAGCATTTT
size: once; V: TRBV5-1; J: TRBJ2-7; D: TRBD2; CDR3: CASSHELAGGSYEQYF; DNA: TGCGCCAGCAGCCACGAACTAGCGGGAGGCTCCTACGAGCAGTACTTC
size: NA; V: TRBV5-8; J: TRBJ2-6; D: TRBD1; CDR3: CASSIPGTVAEISGANVLTF; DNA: TGTGCCAGCAGCATTCCCGGGACAGTGGCGGAAATCTCTGGGGCCAACGTCCTGACTTTC
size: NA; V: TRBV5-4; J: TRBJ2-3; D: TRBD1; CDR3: CASSPGGAADTQYF; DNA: TGTGCCAGCAGCCCAGGGGGCGCGGCAGATACGCAGTATTTT
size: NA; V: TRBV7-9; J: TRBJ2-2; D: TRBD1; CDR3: CASSFLGTGNTGELFF; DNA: TGTGCCAGCAGCTTCCTCGGGACAGGGAACACCGGGGAGCTGTTTTTT
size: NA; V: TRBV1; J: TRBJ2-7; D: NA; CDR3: CTSSQDKVLAGPTYEQYF; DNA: TGCACCAGCAGCCAAGATAAGGTCCTAGCGGGTCCTACCTACGAGCAGTACTTC
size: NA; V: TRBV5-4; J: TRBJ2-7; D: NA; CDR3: CASTPSEGGPYEQYF; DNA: TGTGCCAGCACCCCGTCGGAGGGAGGCCCCTACGAGCAGTACTTC
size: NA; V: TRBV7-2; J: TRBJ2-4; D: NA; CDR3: CASSLALEPGRNIQYF; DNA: TGTGCCAGCAGCTTAGCGTTGGAGCCCGGGAGAAACATTCAGTACTTC
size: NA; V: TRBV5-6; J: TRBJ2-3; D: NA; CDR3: CASSLAGLDTDTQYF; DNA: TGTGCCAGCAGCTTGGCAGGGCTCGACACAGATACGCAGTATTTT
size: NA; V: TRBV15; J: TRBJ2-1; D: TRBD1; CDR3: CATRRGGQGLDEQFF; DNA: TGTGCCACCAGAAGAGGCGGACAGGGGTTGGATGAGCAGTTCTTC
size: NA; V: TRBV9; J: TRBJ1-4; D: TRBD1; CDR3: CASSAGQGNEKLFF; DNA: TGTGCCAGCAGCGCCGGACAGGGGAATGAAAAACTGTTTTTT
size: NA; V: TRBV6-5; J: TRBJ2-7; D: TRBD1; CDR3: CASSSYGTGDYEQYF; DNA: TGTGCCAGCAGTTCGTATGGGACAGGAGACTACGAGCAGTACTTC
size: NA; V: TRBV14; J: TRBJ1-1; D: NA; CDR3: CASSQDWRSGRAFF; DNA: TGTGCCAGCAGCCAAGATTGGCGGTCGGGGAGAGCTTTCTTT
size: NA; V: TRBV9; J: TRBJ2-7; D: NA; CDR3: CASSVVKGTLFPYEQYF; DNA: TGTGCCAGCAGCGTAGTAAAAGGGACTCTATTCCCCTACGAGCAGTACTTC
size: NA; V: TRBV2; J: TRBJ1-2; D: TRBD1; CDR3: CASSLDRVHGYTF; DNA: TGTGCCAGCAGTTTAGACAGGGTCCATGGCTACACCTTC
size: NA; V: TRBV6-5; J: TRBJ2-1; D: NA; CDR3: CASSYVGGLSYNEQFF; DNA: TGTGCCAGCAGTTACGTTGGAGGGCTCTCCTACAATGAGCAGTTCTTC